These T cell receptor beta chains were read from a single sample in a study of cytomegalovirus exposure and HLA in healthy donors. Profiling relied on immunoSEQ multiplex PCR, and the TCRdb table lists in-frame clones only, not all of them. The table shows 150,000 to 200,000 clones, with 78% occurring only once. The sequenced sample consisted of PBMCs. These receptors originate from a male donor in good health and CMV-seronegative. The CDR3 runs from the conserved cysteine through the conserved F or W. A D gene is named only where the DNA matches it firmly. Rows give clone size only sometimes, using once, few, many, or a class for an expanded clone.

D	V	J	size	DNA	CDR3
TRBD1	TRBV4-3	TRBJ2-3	.	TGCGCCAGCAGCCAAGGGACAGGGTTATCTTCAGATACGCAGTATTTT	CASSQGTGLSSDTQYF
TRBD1	TRBV13	TRBJ2-7	.	TGTGCCAGCAGCCCGCGGGACAGGGGGCTCTACGAGCAGTACTTC	CASSPRDRGLYEQYF
TRBD1	TRBV29-1	TRBJ2-5	.	TGCAGCGTTGAAGATGGTATAGGGGGCTATGAGACCCAGTACTTC	CSVEDGIGGYETQYF
TRBD2	TRBV30	TRBJ2-1	.	TGTGCCTGGGGAGCTAGCGGGAGATCGTACAATGAGCAGTTCTTC	CAWGASGRSYNEQFF
.	TRBV30	TRBJ1-1	few	TGTGCCTGGAACGGGAACACTGAAGCTTTCTTT	CAWNGNTEAFF
.	TRBV27	TRBJ2-7	.	TGTGCCACCCCCCGACAGAACTACGAGCAGTACTTC	CATPRQNYEQYF
.	TRBV19	TRBJ2-7	few	TGTGCCAGTAGTAGAGGCGGGTCCTACGAGCAGTACTTC	CASSRGGSYEQYF
.	TRBV7-2	TRBJ2-1	.	TGTGCCAGCAGCTTGGGTGCGGGGTTCTACAATGAGCAGTTCTTC	CASSLGAGFYNEQFF
.	TRBV5-8	TRBJ2-3	.	TGTGCCAGCAGCTTGGGGGGCACAGGGACAGATACGCAGTATTTT	CASSLGGTGTDTQYF
.	TRBV9	TRBJ2-3	few	TGTGCCAGCAGCGCCCGAGGGATGGGTACAGATACGCAGTATTTT	CASSARGMGTDTQYF
TRBD2	TRBV4-3	TRBJ2-2	.	TGCGCCAGCAGCCAAGATGGTGGGACTAGCGGGAGAACTGGCGGGGAGCTGTTTTTT	CASSQDGGTSGRTGGELFF
TRBD2	TRBV28	TRBJ2-2	.	TGTGCCAGCAGTTTTACTAGCGGGAGTAAGGCCGGGGAGCTGTTTTTT	CASSFTSGSKAGELFF
TRBD1	TRBV19	TRBJ1-5	.	TGTGCCAGTAGTTCCGGGACAGGGGGGCATCAGCCCCAGCATTTT	CASSSGTGGHQPQHF
TRBD1	TRBV7-9	TRBJ2-7	.	TGTGCCAGCAGCTTTGAACAGGGGAACGAGCAGTACTTC	CASSFEQGNEQYF
.	TRBV27	TRBJ2-1	few	TGTGCCAGCAGTTTATCGAGCTACGATGAGCAGTTCTTC	CASSLSSYDEQFF
TRBD2	TRBV5-4	TRBJ2-5	.	TGTGCCAGCAGCTCGAATTTGGGGACTAGCGGGAGAGAGACCCAGTACTTC	CASSSNLGTSGRETQYF
TRBD1	TRBV4-2	TRBJ1-1	.	TGTGCCAGCAGCCAAGACCCCCAGGGGGCGAGTGGCACTGAAGCTTTCTTT	CASSQDPQGASGTEAFF
TRBD1	TRBV15	TRBJ2-4	once	TGTGCCACCAGCAGAGGAGGGACAGGAGGTAACATTCAGTACTTC	CATSRGGTGGNIQYF
.	TRBV5-1	TRBJ1-1	.	TGCGCCAGCAGCGGGCTGTTATCCGATCGGGGAAACACTGAAGCTTTCTTT	CASSGLLSDRGNTEAFF
.	TRBV19	TRBJ2-7	few	TGTGCCAGTAGTACCCGACAGGCCGAGCAGTACTTC	CASSTRQAEQYF
.	TRBV4-1	TRBJ1-2	.	TGCGCCAGCAGCCCCGATCCGGCGGGGGACTACACCTTC	CASSPDPAGDYTF
.	TRBV19	TRBJ2-1	.	TGTGCCAGTAGTATTACCGACGGGGGATCCTACAATGAGCAGTTCTTC	CASSITDGGSYNEQFF
TRBD1	TRBV4-1	TRBJ2-7	.	TGCGCCAGCAGCCAAGTGTGGCAGGGGGCTTGGGAGCAGTACTTC	CASSQVWQGAWEQYF
.	TRBV9	TRBJ2-1	.	TGTGCCAGCAGCGTCCAACAGAGCTCCTACAATGAGCAGTTCTTC	CASSVQQSSYNEQFF
TRBD1	TRBV7-2	TRBJ2-2	.	TGTGCCAGCAGCTACCGGACAGGGGACACCGGGGAGCTGTTTTTT	CASSYRTGDTGELFF